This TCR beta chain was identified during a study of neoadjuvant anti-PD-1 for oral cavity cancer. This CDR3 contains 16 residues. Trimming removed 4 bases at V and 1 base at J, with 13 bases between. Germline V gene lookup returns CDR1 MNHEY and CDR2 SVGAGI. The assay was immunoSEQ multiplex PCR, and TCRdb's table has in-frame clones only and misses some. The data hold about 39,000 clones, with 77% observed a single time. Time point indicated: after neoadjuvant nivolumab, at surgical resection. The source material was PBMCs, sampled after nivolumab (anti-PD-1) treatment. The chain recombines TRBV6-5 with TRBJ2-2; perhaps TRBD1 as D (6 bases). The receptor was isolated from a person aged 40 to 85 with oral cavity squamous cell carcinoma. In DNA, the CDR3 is TGTGCCAGCAGTTCTCAGGGGATACTGAACACCGGGGAGCTGTTTTTT. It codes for CASSSQGILNTGELFF.